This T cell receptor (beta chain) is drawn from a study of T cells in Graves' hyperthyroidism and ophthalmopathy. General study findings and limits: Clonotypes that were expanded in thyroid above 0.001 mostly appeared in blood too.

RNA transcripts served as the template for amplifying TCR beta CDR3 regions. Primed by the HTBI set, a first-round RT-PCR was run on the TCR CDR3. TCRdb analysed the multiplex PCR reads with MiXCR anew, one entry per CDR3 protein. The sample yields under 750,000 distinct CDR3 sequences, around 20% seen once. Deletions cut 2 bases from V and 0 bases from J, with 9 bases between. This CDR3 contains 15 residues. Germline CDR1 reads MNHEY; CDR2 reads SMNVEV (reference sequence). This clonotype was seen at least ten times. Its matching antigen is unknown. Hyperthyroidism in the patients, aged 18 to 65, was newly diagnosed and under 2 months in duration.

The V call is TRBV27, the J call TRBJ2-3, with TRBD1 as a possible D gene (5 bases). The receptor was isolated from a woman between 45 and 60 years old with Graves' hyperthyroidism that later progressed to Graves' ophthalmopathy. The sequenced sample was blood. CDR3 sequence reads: CASSLARESTDTQYF. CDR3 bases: TGTGCCAGCAGTTTAGCCAGGGAAAGCACAGATACGCAGTATTTT.